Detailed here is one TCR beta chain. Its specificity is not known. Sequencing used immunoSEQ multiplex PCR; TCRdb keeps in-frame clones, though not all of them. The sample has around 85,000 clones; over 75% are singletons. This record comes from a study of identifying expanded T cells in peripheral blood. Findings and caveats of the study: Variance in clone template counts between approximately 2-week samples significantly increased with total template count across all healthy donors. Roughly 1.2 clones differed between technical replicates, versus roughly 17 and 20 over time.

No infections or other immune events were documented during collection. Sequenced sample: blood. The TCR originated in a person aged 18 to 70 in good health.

CDR3 residues: CASSILAGTSAQYF. In DNA form, the CDR3 reads TGTGCCAGCAGCATACTAGCGGGGACGAGCGCCCAGTACTTC. The chain combines TRBV7-6 with TRBJ2-5; 10 bases agree with TRBD2. Germline V gives CDR1 SGHVS, CDR2 FNYEAQ. Trimming at V came to 5 bases and at J to 9 bases, leaving 9 bases not matched to a gene. The CDR3 extends over 14 amino acids.